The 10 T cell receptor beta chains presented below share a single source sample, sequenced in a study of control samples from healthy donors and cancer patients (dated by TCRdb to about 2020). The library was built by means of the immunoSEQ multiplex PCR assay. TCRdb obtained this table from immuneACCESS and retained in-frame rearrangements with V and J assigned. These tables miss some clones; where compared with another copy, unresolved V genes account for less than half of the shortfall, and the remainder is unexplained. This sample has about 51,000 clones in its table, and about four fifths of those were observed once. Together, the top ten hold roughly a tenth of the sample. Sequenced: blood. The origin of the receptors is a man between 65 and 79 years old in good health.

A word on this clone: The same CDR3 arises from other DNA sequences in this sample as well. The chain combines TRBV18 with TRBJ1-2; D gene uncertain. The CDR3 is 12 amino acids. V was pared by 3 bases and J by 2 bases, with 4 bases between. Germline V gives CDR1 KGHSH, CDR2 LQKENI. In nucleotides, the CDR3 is TGTGCCAGCTCACCTCCAAACTATGGCTACACCTTC. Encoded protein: CASSPPNYGYTF.

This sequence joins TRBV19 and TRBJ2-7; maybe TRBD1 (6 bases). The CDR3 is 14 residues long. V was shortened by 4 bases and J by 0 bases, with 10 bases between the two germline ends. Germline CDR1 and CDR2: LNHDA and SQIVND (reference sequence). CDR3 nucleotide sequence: TGTGCCAGTAGTAGATGGACAGACTCCTACGAGCAGTACTTC. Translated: CASSRWTDSYEQYF.

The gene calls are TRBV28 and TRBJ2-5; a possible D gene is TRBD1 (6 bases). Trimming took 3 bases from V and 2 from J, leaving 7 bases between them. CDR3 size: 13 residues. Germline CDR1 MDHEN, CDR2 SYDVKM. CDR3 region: CASSLDRQETQYF. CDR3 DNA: TGTGCCAGCAGTTTGGACAGACAAGAGACCCAGTACTTC.

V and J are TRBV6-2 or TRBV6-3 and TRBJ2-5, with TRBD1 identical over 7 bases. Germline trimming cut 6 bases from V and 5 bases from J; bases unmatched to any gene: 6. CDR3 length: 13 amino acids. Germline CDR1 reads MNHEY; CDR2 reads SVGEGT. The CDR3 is CASSDRVQETQYF. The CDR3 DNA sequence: TGTGCCAGCAGCGACAGGGTCCAGGAGACCCAGTACTTC.

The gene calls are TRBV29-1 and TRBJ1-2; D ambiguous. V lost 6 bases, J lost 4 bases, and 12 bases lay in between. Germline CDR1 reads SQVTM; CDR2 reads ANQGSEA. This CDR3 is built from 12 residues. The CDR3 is CSVTIRGYGYTF. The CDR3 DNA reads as TGCAGCGTGACGATCAGAGGCTATGGCTACACCTTC.

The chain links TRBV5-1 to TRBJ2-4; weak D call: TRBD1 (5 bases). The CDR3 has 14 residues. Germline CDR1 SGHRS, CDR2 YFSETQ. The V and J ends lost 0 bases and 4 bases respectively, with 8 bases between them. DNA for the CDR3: TGCGCCAGCAGCTTGGAGACAGTAAAAAACATTCAGTACTTC. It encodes CASSLETVKNIQYF.

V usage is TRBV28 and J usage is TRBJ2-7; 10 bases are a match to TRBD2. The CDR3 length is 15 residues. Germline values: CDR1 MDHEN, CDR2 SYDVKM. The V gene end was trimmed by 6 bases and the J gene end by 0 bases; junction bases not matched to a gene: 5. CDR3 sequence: CASSLTSGLSYEQYF. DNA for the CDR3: TGTGCCAGCAGCTTGACTAGCGGGCTCTCCTACGAGCAGTACTTC.

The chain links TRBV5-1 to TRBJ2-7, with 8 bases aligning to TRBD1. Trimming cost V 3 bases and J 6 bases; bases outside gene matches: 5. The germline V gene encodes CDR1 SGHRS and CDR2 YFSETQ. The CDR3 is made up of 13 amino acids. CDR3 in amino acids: CASSSGTGGEQYF. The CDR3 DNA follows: TGCGCCAGCAGCTCCGGGACAGGAGGCGAGCAGTACTTC.

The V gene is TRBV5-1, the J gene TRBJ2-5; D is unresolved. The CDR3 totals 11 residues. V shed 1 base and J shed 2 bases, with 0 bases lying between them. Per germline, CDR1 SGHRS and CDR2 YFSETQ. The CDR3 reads CASSLQETQYF. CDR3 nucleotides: TGCGCCAGCAGCTTGCAAGAGACCCAGTACTTC.

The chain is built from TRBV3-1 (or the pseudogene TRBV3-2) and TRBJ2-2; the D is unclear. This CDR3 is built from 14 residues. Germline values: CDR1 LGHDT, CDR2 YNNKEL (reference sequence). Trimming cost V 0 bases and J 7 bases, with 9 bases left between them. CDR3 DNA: TGTGCCAGCAGCCAAGATGACACCTTCGGGGAGCTGTTTTTT. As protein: CASSQDDTFGELFF.